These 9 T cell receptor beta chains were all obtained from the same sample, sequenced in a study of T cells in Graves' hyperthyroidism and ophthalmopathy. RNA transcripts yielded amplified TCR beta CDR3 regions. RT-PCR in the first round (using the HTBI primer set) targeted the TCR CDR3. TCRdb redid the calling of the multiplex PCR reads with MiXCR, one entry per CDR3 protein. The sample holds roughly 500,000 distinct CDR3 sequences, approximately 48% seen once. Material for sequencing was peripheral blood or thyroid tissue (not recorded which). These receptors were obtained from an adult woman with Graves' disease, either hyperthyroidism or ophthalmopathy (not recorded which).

The CDR3: CASSEYQGARRAFF. The CDR3 DNA follows: TGTGCCAGCAGTGAATATCAGGGGGCTCGTCGAGCTTTCTTT. This chain connects TRBV25-1 to TRBJ1-1; TRBD1 matches at 8 bases. CDR1 and CDR2 (germline): MGHDK, SYGVNS. The V gene end was trimmed by 0 bases and the J gene end by 10 bases; junction bases not matched to a gene: 7. The CDR3 sequence is 14 residues long.

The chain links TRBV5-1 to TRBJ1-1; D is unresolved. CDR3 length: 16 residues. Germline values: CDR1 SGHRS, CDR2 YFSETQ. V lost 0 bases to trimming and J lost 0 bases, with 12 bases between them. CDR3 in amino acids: CASSLAGSAMNTEAFF. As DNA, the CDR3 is TGCGCCAGCAGCTTGGCGGGCAGCGCTATGAACACTGAAGCTTTCTTT.

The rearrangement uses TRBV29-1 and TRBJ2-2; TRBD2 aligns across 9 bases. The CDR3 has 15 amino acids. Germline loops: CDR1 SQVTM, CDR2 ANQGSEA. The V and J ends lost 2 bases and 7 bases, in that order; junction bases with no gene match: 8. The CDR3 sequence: CSVEIDASGIGELFF. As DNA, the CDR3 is TGCAGCGTTGAAATCGACGCTAGCGGGATCGGGGAGCTGTTTTTT.

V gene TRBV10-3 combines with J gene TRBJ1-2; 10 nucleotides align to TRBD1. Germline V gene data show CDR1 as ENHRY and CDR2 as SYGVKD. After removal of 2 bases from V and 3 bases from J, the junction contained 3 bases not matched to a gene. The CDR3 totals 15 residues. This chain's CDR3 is CAISEPGQGHYGYTF. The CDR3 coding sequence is TGTGCCATCAGTGAGCCGGGACAGGGGCACTATGGCTACACCTTC.

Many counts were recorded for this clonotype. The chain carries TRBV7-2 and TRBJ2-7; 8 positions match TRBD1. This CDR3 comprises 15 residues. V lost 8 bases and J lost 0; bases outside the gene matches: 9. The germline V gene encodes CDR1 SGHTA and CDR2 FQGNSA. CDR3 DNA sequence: TGTGCCAGCCTAAAAGACAGGGGAGGCTCCTACGAGCAGTACTTC. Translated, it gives CASLKDRGGSYEQYF.

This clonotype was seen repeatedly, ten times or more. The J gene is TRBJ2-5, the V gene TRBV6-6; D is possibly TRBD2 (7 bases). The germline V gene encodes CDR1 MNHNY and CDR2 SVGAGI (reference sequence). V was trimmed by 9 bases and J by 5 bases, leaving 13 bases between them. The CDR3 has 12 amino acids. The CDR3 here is CASVQGGETQYF. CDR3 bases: TGTGCCAGTGTACAGGGAGGGGAGACCCAGTACTTC.

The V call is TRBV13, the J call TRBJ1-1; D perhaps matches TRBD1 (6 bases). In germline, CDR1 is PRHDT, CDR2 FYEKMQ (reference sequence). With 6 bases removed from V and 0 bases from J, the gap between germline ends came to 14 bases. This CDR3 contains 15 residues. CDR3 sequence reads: CASSQLDSMNTEAFF. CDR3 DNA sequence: TGTGCCAGCAGTCAATTGGACAGCATGAACACTGAAGCTTTCTTT.

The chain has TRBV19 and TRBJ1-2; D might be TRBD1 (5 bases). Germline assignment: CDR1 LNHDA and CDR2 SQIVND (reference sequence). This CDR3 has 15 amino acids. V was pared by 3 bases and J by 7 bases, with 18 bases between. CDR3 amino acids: CASSILTGPIGGYTF. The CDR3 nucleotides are TGTGCCAGTAGTATTCTCACAGGACCCATCGGTGGCTACACCTTC. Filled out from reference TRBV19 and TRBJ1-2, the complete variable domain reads DGGITQSPKYLFRKEGQNVTLSCEQNLNHDAMYWYRQDPGQGLRLIYYSQIVNDFQKGDIAEGYSVSREKKESFPLTVTSAQKNPTAFYLCASSILTGPIGGYTFGSGTRLTVV.

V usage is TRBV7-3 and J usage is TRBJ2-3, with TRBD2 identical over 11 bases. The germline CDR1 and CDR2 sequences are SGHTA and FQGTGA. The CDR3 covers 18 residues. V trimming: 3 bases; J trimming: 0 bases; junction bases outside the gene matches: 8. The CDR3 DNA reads TGTGCCAGCAGCTTGCGCCCCGGACTAGCGGGTAGCACAGATACGCAGTATTTT. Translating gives CASSLRPGLAGSTDTQYF.